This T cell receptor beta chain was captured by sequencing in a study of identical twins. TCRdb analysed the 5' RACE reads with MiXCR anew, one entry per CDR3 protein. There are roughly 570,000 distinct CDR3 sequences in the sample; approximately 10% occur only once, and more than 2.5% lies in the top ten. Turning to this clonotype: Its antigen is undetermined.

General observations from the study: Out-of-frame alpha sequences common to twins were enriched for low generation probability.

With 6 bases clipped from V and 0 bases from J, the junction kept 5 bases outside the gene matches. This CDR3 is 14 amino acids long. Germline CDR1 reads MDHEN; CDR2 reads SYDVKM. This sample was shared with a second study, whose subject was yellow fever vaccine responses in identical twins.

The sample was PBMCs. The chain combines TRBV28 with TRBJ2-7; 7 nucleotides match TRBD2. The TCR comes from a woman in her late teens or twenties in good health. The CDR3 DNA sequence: TGTGCCAGCAGGTCTGCGGGAGTCTCCTACGAGCAGTACTTC. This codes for CASRSAGVSYEQYF.